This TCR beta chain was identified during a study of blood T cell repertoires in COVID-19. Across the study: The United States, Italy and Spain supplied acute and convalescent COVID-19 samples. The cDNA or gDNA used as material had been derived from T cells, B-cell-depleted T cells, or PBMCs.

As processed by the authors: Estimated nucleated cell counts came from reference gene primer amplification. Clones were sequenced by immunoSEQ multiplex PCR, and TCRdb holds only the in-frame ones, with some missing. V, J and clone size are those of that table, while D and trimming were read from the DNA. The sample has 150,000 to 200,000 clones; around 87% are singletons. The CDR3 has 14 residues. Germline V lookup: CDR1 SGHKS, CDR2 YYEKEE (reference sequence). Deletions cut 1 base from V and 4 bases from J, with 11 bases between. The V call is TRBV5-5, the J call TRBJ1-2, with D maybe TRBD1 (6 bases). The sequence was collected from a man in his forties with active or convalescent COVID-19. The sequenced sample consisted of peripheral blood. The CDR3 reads CASSLQQGPYGYTF. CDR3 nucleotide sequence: TGTGCCAGCAGCTTGCAGCAGGGGCCCTATGGCTACACCTTC.